This T cell receptor (beta chain) was documented in a study of T cell responses to AZD1222 COVID-19 vaccine. Data came from immunoSEQ multiplex PCR; TCRdb stores just in-frame clones and leaves some out. In the table there are about 150,000 clones, 70% to 90% of which are singletons. About this clone: What it binds is unknown.

CDR1 and CDR2 (germline): LGHDT, YNNKEL (reference sequence). The CDR3 length is 17 residues. Losses at the gene ends were 2 bases for V and 2 bases for J; bases not matched to a gene: 8. Study observations and caveats: Two AZD1222 doses significantly raised spike-specific TCR breadth and depth over controls. Close to half of spike-specific TCRs reportedly recognize unmutated variant regions. There were repertoire samples only from the period after the peak T cell response.

This clonotype was sampled from an adult in good health. The gene calls are TRBV3-1 (or the pseudogene TRBV3-2) and TRBJ2-1, with 8 bases identical to TRBD2. The sample consisted of peripheral blood, taken on day 0 of MenACWY control vaccination. The DNA for the CDR3 is TGTGCCAGCAGCCAACCCCGGACTAGCCGAACCTACAATGAGCAGTTCTTC. Translating it yields CASSQPRTSRTYNEQFF.